Following are 24 T cell receptor beta chains from one sample sequenced in a study of blood T cell repertoires in COVID-19 (dated by TCRdb to about 2020). The library came from the immunoSEQ multiplex PCR assay. TCRdb stores this immuneACCESS table with in-frame sequences only. Part of the clones is absent; in the studies checked, under half of the shortfall reflects unresolved V genes, and no reason is known for the rest. This sample is represented by fewer than 200,000 clones; roughly 87% of them were singletons. The ten largest clonotypes hold roughly 1.2% of the sample. The source material was PBMCs or T cells enriched from blood (not recorded which). These receptors were collected from a human donor with acute COVID-19. The donor label of this sample is uncertain.

The CDR3 coding sequence is TGTGCCAGCAGCCCCCGACTAGCGGGTTACAATGAGCAGTTCTTC. Protein product: CASSPRLAGYNEQFF. This chain connects TRBV9 to TRBJ2-1; 10 bases line up with TRBD2. Germline CDR1 is SGDLS and CDR2 is YYNGEE. Trimming removed 4 bases from V and 4 bases from J; junction bases left unmatched: 5. CDR3 length: 15 amino acids.

This chain connects TRBV27 to TRBJ2-4; the D gene is possibly TRBD2 (5 bases). Per germline, CDR1 MNHEY and CDR2 SMNVEV (reference sequence). Trimming stripped 8 bases from V and 7 bases from J, with 9 bases between. The CDR3 has 11 amino acids. CDR3: CASAGINIQYF. CDR3 nucleotides: TGTGCCAGCGCCGGGATCAACATTCAGTACTTC.

The V gene is TRBV18, the J gene TRBJ2-1; the D is unclear. This CDR3 has 13 amino acids. CDR1 is KGHSH and CDR2 is LQKENI in the germline V gene. The V and J ends lost 3 bases and 5 bases respectively, with 8 bases between them. The CDR3 DNA follows: TGTGCCAGCTCACCTTCCCAGGACAATGAGCAGTTCTTC. This codes for CASSPSQDNEQFF.

The chain employs TRBV2 and TRBJ2-3; 12 nucleotides agree with TRBD2. The V gene end was trimmed by 3 bases and the J gene end by 6 bases; junction bases not matched to a gene: 7. The CDR3 is 16 residues long. Germline CDR1 and CDR2: SNHLY and FYNNEI. The CDR3 loop reads CASSDPVGTSGDTQYF. The CDR3 nucleotides are TGTGCCAGCAGTGACCCCGTCGGGACTAGCGGGGATACGCAGTATTTT.

The chain carries TRBV3-1 (or the pseudogene TRBV3-2) and TRBJ1-1, with 8 nucleotides matching TRBD1. The germline V gene encodes CDR1 LGHDT and CDR2 YNNKEL (reference sequence). The CDR3 is made up of 14 amino acids. Germline trimming cut 6 bases from V and 1 base from J; bases unmatched to any gene: 4. CDR3 in amino acids: CASSIDRGNTEAFF. DNA for the CDR3: TGTGCCAGCAGTATCGACAGGGGGAACACTGAAGCTTTCTTT.

The chain employs TRBV7-8 and TRBJ1-2; maybe TRBD1 (5 bases). Germline V gives CDR1 SGHVS, CDR2 FQNEAQ. V dropped 0 bases and J dropped 1 base, with 15 bases sitting between them. The CDR3 consists of 17 residues. CDR3 in amino acids: CASSLASDIKLNYGYTF. CDR3 sequence (DNA): TGTGCCAGCAGCTTAGCCTCGGACATCAAGCTTAACTATGGCTACACCTTC.

The CDR3 bases are TGCGCCAGCAGCCGGACAGGGTTTGCAACTAATGAAAAACTGTTTTTT. This sequence encodes CASSRTGFATNEKLFF. V is TRBV4-1 and J is TRBJ1-4; 8 nucleotides agree with TRBD1. This CDR3 is 16 amino acids long. Germline CDR1 is MGHRA and CDR2 is YSYEKL. J gave up 0 bases and V 4 bases, and 4 bases lay outside the gene matches.

This chain uses TRBV6-5 with TRBJ2-7; D is undetermined. CDR1 is MNHEY, CDR2 SVGAGI, per germline. V gave up 8 bases and J gave up 0 bases, with 14 bases separating them. The CDR3 runs 14 residues. The CDR3 protein is CASRNSAYSYEQYF. The CDR3 bases are TGTGCCAGCCGGAACAGTGCTTACTCCTACGAGCAGTACTTC.

The chain joins TRBV29-1 to TRBJ1-2; D remains ambiguous. CDR3 size: 13 residues. CDR1 and CDR2 from the germline V gene are SQVTM and ANQGSEA. V was pared by 2 bases and J by 1 base, with 8 bases between. CDR3 protein: CSVESGLNYGYTF. In nucleotides, the CDR3 is TGCAGCGTTGAATCAGGACTTAACTATGGCTACACCTTC.

The rearrangement joins TRBV3-1 (or the pseudogene TRBV3-2) to TRBJ1-2; tentatively, D is TRBD1 (5 bases). Germline assignment: CDR1 LGHDT and CDR2 YNNKEL (reference sequence). The CDR3 loop spans 16 amino acids. V was cut by 4 bases and J by 8 bases, with 23 bases left in between. In DNA form, the CDR3 reads TGTGCCAGCAGCCCTAGCGTAGGAGGGGTAAGGGGCGGCTACACCTTC. Amino acid sequence: CASSPSVGGVRGGYTF.

This clone showed up just a few times. The CDR3 nucleotides read TGTGCCAGCAGCGTAGATCTCCCGGGAAGTTCTTCACCCCTCCACTTT. The encoded protein is CASSVDLPGSSSPLHF. The gene calls are TRBV9 and TRBJ1-6, with D unresolved. Trimming shortened V by 0 bases and J by 9 bases, and 16 bases separated the two germline ends. Germline values: CDR1 SGDLS, CDR2 YYNGEE. This CDR3 is 16 amino acids long.

The chain uses TRBV12-3 or TRBV12-4 and TRBJ2-4, with TRBD1 as a possible D gene (5 bases). CDR3 size: 12 residues. The V end lost 2 bases, the J end lost 15 bases, and 14 bases lay between the germline ends. CDR3 region: CASSLWQGRTYF. CDR3 sequence (DNA): TGTGCCAGCAGTTTATGGCAGGGAAGAACGTACTTC.

This clone was seen just once. The rearrangement uses TRBV4-2 and TRBJ2-1; maybe TRBD2 (6 bases). V dropped 0 bases and J dropped 8 bases, with 17 bases sitting between them. Per the germline V gene, CDR1 is LGHNA and CDR2 is YNFKEQ. This CDR3 is built from 16 residues. The CDR3: CASSQDRLARADEQFF. Here the CDR3 DNA reads TGTGCCAGCAGCCAAGATAGGCTAGCGCGAGCCGATGAGCAGTTCTTC.

The chain joins TRBV9 to TRBJ1-3; possibly TRBD1 for D (5 bases). V was shortened by 3 bases and J by 4 bases, with 11 bases between the two germline ends. The CDR3 is 14 residues long. Looked up from germline, CDR1 is SGDLS and CDR2 is YYNGEE. The CDR3 bases are TGTGCCAGCAGCGACCTTCGACAGGGAAACACCATATATTTT. Encoded protein: CASSDLRQGNTIYF.

The chain recombines TRBV10-2 with TRBJ2-5, with TRBD2 identical over 10 bases. V lost 8 bases to trimming and J lost 4 bases; unmatched junction nucleotides: 7. The germline gives CDR1 WSHSY, CDR2 SAAADI. The CDR3 is 14 residues long. In DNA, the CDR3 is TGCGCCAGCGGATTAAGCGGGGGGGGAGAGACCCAGTACTTC. Translating gives CASGLSGGGETQYF.

The chain joins TRBV25-1 to TRBJ2-3; unclear D gene. V lost 6 bases and J 2 bases, leaving 15 bases between the germline ends. CDR3 length: 15 residues. Germline CDR1 is MGHDK and CDR2 is SYGVNS. The CDR3 coding sequence is TGTGCCAGCAGCCGAAGCTCTAACCCCACAGATACGCAGTATTTT. Protein sequence: CASSRSSNPTDTQYF.

The V and J genes are TRBV9 and TRBJ2-3; D may be TRBD2 (6 bases). CDR3 length equals 13 residues. Germline CDR1 SGDLS, CDR2 YYNGEE. V was clipped by 4 bases and J by 9 bases, with 15 bases between them. In DNA form, the CDR3 reads TGTGCCAGCAGCACCGGACCGGCGGGGACGCAGTATTTT. It specifies CASSTGPAGTQYF.

The J gene is TRBJ2-5, the V gene TRBV2; D might be TRBD2 (7 bases). CDR3 length: 14 amino acids. Germline V gene sequence: CDR1 SNHLY, CDR2 FYNNEI. The V gene lost 4 bases and the J gene lost 7 bases, with 16 bases spanning the gap. This CDR3 is CASSVAGAPGTQYF. Here the CDR3 DNA reads TGTGCCAGCAGTGTTGCGGGGGCCCCAGGGACCCAGTACTTC.

The V gene is TRBV7-9, the J gene TRBJ2-5; no firm D call. The germline V gene has CDR1 SEHNR and CDR2 FQNEAQ (reference sequence). V lost 1 base and J lost 2, with 5 bases in between. The CDR3 contains 13 residues. The CDR3 coding sequence is TGTGCCAGCAGCTTAGGAGCTCAAGAGACCCAGTACTTC. Its translation is CASSLGAQETQYF.

The chain recombines TRBV5-6 with TRBJ1-6, with TRBD1 identical over 7 bases. The CDR3 runs 14 residues. V was clipped by 3 bases and J by 9 bases; unmatched bases: 6. Germline CDR1 reads SGHDT; CDR2 reads YYEEEE. CDR3 nucleotides: TGTGCCAGCAGCTCTGACAGGGATGGTTCACCCCTCCACTTT. This gives the protein CASSSDRDGSPLHF.

The J gene is TRBJ2-3, the V gene TRBV3-1 (or the pseudogene TRBV3-2); 16 positions agree with TRBD2. The ends lost 5 bases at V and 6 bases at J; junction bases unmatched: 5. Germline CDR1 LGHDT, CDR2 YNNKEL (reference sequence). The CDR3 totals 16 residues. CDR3 amino acids: CASSSPGLAGGDTQYF. The CDR3 bases are TGTGCCAGCAGCTCCCCGGGACTAGCGGGGGGGGATACGCAGTATTTT.

The CDR3 DNA reads as TGCAGTGCTAGTGGTAGTGGGAGCCTTTACGAGCAGTACTTC. Translated: CSASGSGSLYEQYF. The gene calls are TRBV20-1 and TRBJ2-7; D may be TRBD2 (5 bases). There are 14 residues in the CDR3. CDR1 is DFQATT and CDR2 is SNEGSKA in the germline V gene (reference sequence). V was cut by 3 bases and J by 4 bases, with 16 bases left in between.

Here the CDR3 DNA reads TGTGCCAGCAGCTCTAGGACTAGCCTCCCGACCGCAGATACGCAGTATTTT. This sequence encodes CASSSRTSLPTADTQYF. The chain joins TRBV7-2 to TRBJ2-3, with TRBD2 matching over 8 bases. This CDR3 is 17 amino acids long. Germline trimming cut 4 bases from V and 4 bases from J; bases unmatched to any gene: 13. Per germline, CDR1 SGHTA and CDR2 FQGNSA.

The chain carries TRBV6-2 or TRBV6-3 and TRBJ2-1; 12 bases are a match to TRBD2. The CDR3 spans 16 residues. V lost 5 bases and J lost 6; bases outside the gene matches: 8. CDR1 is MNHEY and CDR2 is SVGEGT in the germline V gene. CDR3 DNA: TGTGCCAGCAGTCCCCGACTAGCGGGGGATGGCAATGAGCAGTTCTTC. It translates to CASSPRLAGDGNEQFF.